This TCR beta chain was obtained from a study of response to subunit inactivated influenza vaccine. Regarding the study as a whole: Authors suggested each seasonal flu vaccination may recruit only limited numbers of new T cells.

This clonotype was recorded a few times. Its antigen is not identified. One entry per CDR3 protein, called by TCRdb with MiXCR from the RT-PCR reads. The table records hundreds of thousands of distinct CDR3 sequences, 12% of them present only once. The germline V gene has CDR1 LGHDT and CDR2 YNNKEL (reference sequence). J lost 2 bases, V lost 1 base, and 5 bases had no gene match. The CDR3 has 16 amino acids. The chain links TRBV3-1 to TRBJ2-1; 7 bases fit TRBD2. This material consisted of PBMCs from blood, taken on the day of vaccination. The receptor was derived from a man aged 45 to 65 who received an inactivated influenza vaccine. CDR3 bases: TGTGCCAGCAGCCAAGTAGAGCGGGGCCCCTACAATGAGCAGTTCTTC. It encodes CASSQVERGPYNEQFF.